A selection of T cell receptor beta chains follows, all from one sample in a study of blood T cell repertoires in COVID-19. This table comes from immunoSEQ multiplex PCR, and its TCRdb copy is limited to in-frame clones, with some not included. The sample includes some 250,000 clones, around nine tenths of them seen just once. The sequenced sample consisted of peripheral blood. Receptors were obtained from a woman in her seventies with active or convalescent COVID-19. Both conserved end residues are part of each CDR3. The D gene is left open where the match is weak. Rows give clone size only sometimes, using once, few, many, or a class for an expanded clone.

clone_size j_call cdr3_length v_call d_call cdr3_nt cdr3_aa
NA TRBJ1-1 13 TRBV10-3 NA TGTGCCATCAGTGACTTAAACGGTTTTGAAGCTTTCTTT CAISDLNGFEAFF
NA TRBJ1-5 13 TRBV6-2/TRBV6-3 TRBD1 TGTGCCAGCAGCCTCCAGGGGGATCAGCCCCAGCATTTT CASSLQGDQPQHF
NA TRBJ1-2 14 TRBV6-1 NA TGTGCCAGCAGACCGTTCACAGGGCTCTATGGCTACACCTTC CASRPFTGLYGYTF
NA TRBJ2-2 15 TRBV7-2 NA TGTGCCAGCAGCTTAGGGGGAGCGAACACCGGGGAGCTGTTTTTT CASSLGGANTGELFF
NA TRBJ2-3 13 TRBV10-3 TRBD2 TGTGCCATTAATAGCGGGGGGGAGGATACGCAGTATTTT CAINSGGEDTQYF
NA TRBJ1-2 15 TRBV28 NA TGTGCCAGCAGCTATACAGGGCCAGCTAACTATGGCTACACCTTC CASSYTGPANYGYTF
NA TRBJ1-5 15 TRBV5-8 NA TGTGCCAGCAGCCCGAAGGGGTATAGCAATCAGCCCCAGCATTTT CASSPKGYSNQPQHF
NA TRBJ2-1 14 TRBV5-4 TRBD1 TGTGCCAGCAGCCTTGGACAGGGGGGCAATGAGCAGTTCTTC CASSLGQGGNEQFF
NA TRBJ1-4 13 TRBV5-8 TRBD1 TGTGCCAGCAGCCGAGGGACAGGATGGGAACTGTTTTTT CASSRGTGWELFF
NA TRBJ1-1 13 TRBV6-5 NA TGTGCCAGCAGACTCAATCCTGGTGCTGAAGCTTTCTTT CASRLNPGAEAFF
NA TRBJ1-1 13 TRBV7-6 NA TGTGCCAGCAGGTCAGGGAGGTTGGCTGAAGCTTTCTTT CASRSGRLAEAFF
NA TRBJ1-1 13 TRBV12-3/TRBV12-4 NA TGTGCCAGCAGTGCTCTATTGAACACTGAAGCTTTCTTT CASSALLNTEAFF
NA TRBJ2-7 13 TRBV12-3/TRBV12-4 NA TGTGCCAGCAGTTTACAGGGCACCTACGAGCAGTACTTC CASSLQGTYEQYF
few TRBJ1-3 13 TRBV3-1/TRBV3-2 NA TGTGCCAGCAGCTCCCTTGTGGGAAACACCATATATTTT CASSSLVGNTIYF
NA TRBJ2-7 19 TRBV9 NA TGTGCCAGCAGCCCTCGACTGGAGAAAAACCCCCAAAAAACCTACGAGCAGTACTTC CASSPRLEKNPQKTYEQYF
NA TRBJ1-2 16 TRBV6-1 TRBD1 TGTGCCAGCAGTGCTCGCTCCGGGACAGGGGCCTATGGCTACACCTTC CASSARSGTGAYGYTF
NA TRBJ2-2 15 TRBV3-1/TRBV3-2 TRBD2 TGTGCCAGCAGAGAGCTAGCGGGGTCAGACGGGGAGCTGTTTTTT CASRELAGSDGELFF
NA TRBJ2-7 17 TRBV3-1/TRBV3-2 NA TGTGCCAGCAGACACCCGCGGGGCGGGACCATCAAGGGGGAGCAGTACTTC CASRHPRGGTIKGEQYF
NA TRBJ2-5 14 TRBV7-2 NA TGTGCCAGCAGCCCCCCGAACATGCAAGAGACCCAGTACTTC CASSPPNMQETQYF
NA TRBJ2-7 12 TRBV6-5 TRBD2 TGTGCCAGCGGGACTAGGGTCTACGAGCAGTACTTC CASGTRVYEQYF
once TRBJ1-5 15 TRBV7-8 NA TGTGCCAGCAGCCTGCCTGGGCATAGCAATCAGCCCCAGCATTTT CASSLPGHSNQPQHF
NA TRBJ1-3 14 TRBV6-5 NA TGTGCCAGCTCATTCGGGGGAGGAGGAAACACCATATATTTT CASSFGGGGNTIYF
few TRBJ1-6 15 TRBV19 TRBD1 TGTGCCAGTACCGTGACCCAGGGGGATAATTCACCCCTCCACTTT CASTVTQGDNSPLHF
NA TRBJ1-3 14 TRBV5-1 NA TGCGCCAGCAGCTTGGACAGTGAAGGAAACACCATATATTTT CASSLDSEGNTIYF
NA TRBJ1-1 14 TRBV18 NA TGTGCCAGCTCACCAATAGGGGGAAACACTGAAGCTTTCTTT CASSPIGGNTEAFF
NA TRBJ2-5 15 TRBV7-3 TRBD2 TGTGCCAGCAGCTCTATAGCGGGGGGGCCAGAGACCCAGTACTTC CASSSIAGGPETQYF
many TRBJ2-3 13 TRBV5-5 NA TGTGCCAGCAGCTTGGCCCGGAGAGATACGCAGTATTTT CASSLARRDTQYF
NA TRBJ1-4 16 TRBV6-5 TRBD1 TGTGCCAGCAGTTACTCTTCCGGGACAGGGGACGAAAAACTGTTTTTT CASSYSSGTGDEKLFF
NA TRBJ1-2 14 TRBV5-1 NA TGCGCCAGCAGCTTGGAAAGGCCCAGGGATGGCTACACCTTC CASSLERPRDGYTF
NA TRBJ2-3 16 TRBV11-2 NA TGTGCCAGCAGCCACCCGTGGGGGGGGCCCACAGATACGCAGTATTTT CASSHPWGGPTDTQYF
once TRBJ2-3 15 TRBV24-1 TRBD2 TGTGCCACCAGTGATGCTAGCGGGCCCCCGACCACGCAGTATTTT CATSDASGPPTTQYF
NA TRBJ1-6 15 TRBV27 TRBD1 TGTGCCAGCAGTCCCGGACAGGGAAGGAATTCACCCCTCCACTTT CASSPGQGRNSPLHF
NA TRBJ2-5 15 TRBV7-2 NA TGTGCCAGCAGCGGGAACGAGGGTAGGGCGACGACCCAGTACTTC CASSGNEGRATTQYF
NA TRBJ1-4 13 TRBV19 NA TGTGCCAGTACGACATGGTCGGATGAAAAACTGTTTTTT CASTTWSDEKLFF
NA TRBJ1-4 15 TRBV5-1 TRBD1 TGCGCCAGCAGCCCATGGGACAGGGGATCTGAAAAACTGTTTTTT CASSPWDRGSEKLFF
NA TRBJ2-5 16 TRBV5-1 TRBD2 TGCGCCAGCAGCTTTGTCGGGACTAGCCGCCAAGAGACCCAGTACTTC CASSFVGTSRQETQYF
few TRBJ1-5 12 TRBV10-3 NA TGTGCCATCAGTGAGGGGGGCCAGCCCCAGCATTTT CAISEGGQPQHF
NA TRBJ2-3 12 TRBV6-5 TRBD1 TGTGCCAGCAGCGCAGACAGGGGCACGCAGTATTTT CASSADRGTQYF
NA TRBJ2-7 17 TRBV4-3 TRBD2 TGCGCCAGCAGCTCCCATGAACTTAGCGGGGCCACCTACGAGCAGTACTTC CASSSHELSGATYEQYF
NA TRBJ2-1 15 TRBV14 TRBD2 TGTGCCAGCAGCCCACCGGGACTAGCGGGACAAGAGCAGTTCTTC CASSPPGLAGQEQFF
NA TRBJ1-2 12 TRBV6-6 NA TGTGCCAGCAGTGTTAATAGGGAGGGCTACACCTTC CASSVNREGYTF
NA TRBJ1-1 14 TRBV5-6 TRBD1 TGTGCCAGCAGCTTGCCCACAGGGGGGACTGAAGCTTTCTTT CASSLPTGGTEAFF
few TRBJ2-7 11 TRBV6-5 TRBD1 TGTGCCAGCACAGGGGGCTACGAGCAGTACTTC CASTGGYEQYF